Here is one T cell receptor beta chain with its context. The CDR3 has 16 residues. The V segment lost 7 bases and the J segment 2 bases; nucleotides outside the gene matches: 8. Germline-derived CDR1 and CDR2 are SQVTM and ANQGSEA. The data derive from a study of blood T cells in healthy people across ages. A second PCR, run for 7 to 11 cycles, used a sample-barcoded 5' primer plus a J-beta primer mix. TCRdb reprocessed the 5' RACE reads with MiXCR, giving one entry per CDR3 protein. The sample yields some 780,000 distinct CDR3 sequences, about 61% seen once. The specimen was blood. The sequence came from a man aged 35 to 55 in good health. This chain uses TRBV29-1 with TRBJ2-2, with TRBD2 matching over 12 bases. Written as DNA, the CDR3 is TGCAGCGCACGCCTAGCGGGGGGGACTAACACCGGGGAGCTGTTTTTT. This codes for CSARLAGGTNTGELFF.